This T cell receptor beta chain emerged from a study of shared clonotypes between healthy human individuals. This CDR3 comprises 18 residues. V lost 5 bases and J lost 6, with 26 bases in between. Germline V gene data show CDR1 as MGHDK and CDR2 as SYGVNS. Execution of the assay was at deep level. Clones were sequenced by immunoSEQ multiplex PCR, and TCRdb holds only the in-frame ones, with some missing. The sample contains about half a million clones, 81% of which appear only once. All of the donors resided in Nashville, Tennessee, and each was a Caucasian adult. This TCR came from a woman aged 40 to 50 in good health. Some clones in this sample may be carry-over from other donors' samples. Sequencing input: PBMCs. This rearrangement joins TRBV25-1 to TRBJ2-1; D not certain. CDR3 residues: CASSIPNKAKNERNEQFF. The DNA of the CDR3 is TGTGCCAGCAGTATCCCAAATAAGGCCAAAAACGAGCGCAATGAGCAGTTCTTC.